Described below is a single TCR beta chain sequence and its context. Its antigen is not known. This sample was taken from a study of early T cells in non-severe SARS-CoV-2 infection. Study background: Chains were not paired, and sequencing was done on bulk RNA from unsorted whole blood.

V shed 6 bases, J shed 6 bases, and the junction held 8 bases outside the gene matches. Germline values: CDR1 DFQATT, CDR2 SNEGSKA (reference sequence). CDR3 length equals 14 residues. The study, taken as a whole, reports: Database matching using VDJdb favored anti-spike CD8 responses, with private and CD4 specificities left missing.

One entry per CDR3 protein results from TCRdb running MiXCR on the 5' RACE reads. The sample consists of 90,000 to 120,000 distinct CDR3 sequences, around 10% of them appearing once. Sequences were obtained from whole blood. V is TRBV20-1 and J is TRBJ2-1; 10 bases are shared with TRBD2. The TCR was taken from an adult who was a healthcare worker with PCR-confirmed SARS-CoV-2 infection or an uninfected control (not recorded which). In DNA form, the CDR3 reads TGCAGTGCCGCCACTAGCGGGGAACTCAATGAGCAGTTCTTC. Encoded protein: CSAATSGELNEQFF.